A selection of T cell receptor beta chains follows, all from one sample in a study of early stage breast cancer tumors. Measured with immunoSEQ multiplex PCR; TCRdb has only the in-frame clones, and not every one. This sample has about 72,000 clones; approximately 79% occur once, and the top ten carry 3.5%. Sequencing input: blood. The receptor set was obtained from a person aged 55-75 years with breast cancer. The CDR3 runs from the conserved cysteine through the conserved F or W. D genes are given only for firm matches. Some rows have no size entry. The others give once, few or many, or a class for an expanded clone.

cdr3_nt,cdr3_aa,v_call,j_call,clone_size,d_call
TGTGCCAGCTCACCATCCGCGCCCCCTATGAACACTGAAGCTTTCTTT,CASSPSAPPMNTEAFF,TRBV5-4,TRBJ1-1,NA,NA
TGTGCCAGCAGCCGGAACCATTCACCCCTCCACTTT,CASSRNHSPLHF,TRBV14,TRBJ1-6,NA,NA
TGCAGCGTTGTTCTTGAGGGGACAGGTTATCAGCCCCAGCATTTT,CSVVLEGTGYQPQHF,TRBV29-1,TRBJ1-5,NA,TRBD1
TGTGCCAGCAGCGAAGGGTTGAGTAATGAAAAACTGTTTTTT,CASSEGLSNEKLFF,TRBV5-5,TRBJ1-4,NA,NA
TGTGCCAGCAGTACGAGGGGTGGCTACACCTTC,CASSTRGGYTF,TRBV28,TRBJ1-2,few,NA
TGTGCCAGCAGCCCGTGGGGCGGGAGCGATTCCTACAATGAGCAGTTCTTC,CASSPWGGSDSYNEQFF,TRBV28,TRBJ2-1,NA,TRBD2
TGTGCCAGCAGCACAGGCGATAAAAACATTCAGTACTTC,CASSTGDKNIQYF,TRBV28,TRBJ2-4,few,NA
TGTGCCTGGGATACGCGTGGGGAGACCCAGTACTTC,CAWDTRGETQYF,TRBV30,TRBJ2-5,NA,NA
TGTGCCAGCCGGTCGGGGGGGACCGATGAGCAGTTCTTC,CASRSGGTDEQFF,TRBV6-6,TRBJ2-1,NA,TRBD2
TGTGCCAGCAGCCCCCCCTTACGGCCCTACGAGCAGTACTTC,CASSPPLRPYEQYF,TRBV11-2,TRBJ2-7,once,NA
TGTGCCTGGAGTAACGGCAGGTCGGTCGCTCAGCCCCAGCATTTT,CAWSNGRSVAQPQHF,TRBV30,TRBJ1-5,few,NA
TGTGCCAGCAGGACAGGGGCCAGCAATCAGCCCCAGCATTTT,CASRTGASNQPQHF,TRBV28,TRBJ1-5,NA,TRBD1
TGTGCCAGCAGCCCCGAAGTCCGGGGGCAAATTCGAGACGAGCAGTACTTC,CASSPEVRGQIRDEQYF,TRBV7-9,TRBJ2-7,NA,NA
TGTGCCAGCAGCGTAGCCCTAGCTCGGGATGAGCAGTTCTTC,CASSVALARDEQFF,TRBV9,TRBJ2-1,once,NA
TGTGCCAGCATGATCGAGGGGGCCGGCACCGGGGAGCTGTTTTTT,CASMIEGAGTGELFF,TRBV2,TRBJ2-2,NA,TRBD1
TGTGCCAGCAGCTCCGCGGGGCCTACGACTTCGGAGCAGTACTTC,CASSSAGPTTSEQYF,TRBV7-9,TRBJ2-7,NA,NA
TGTGCCAGCAGTTCCCTGTCACCACTAAACTACAATGAGCAGTTCTTC,CASSSLSPLNYNEQFF,TRBV27,TRBJ2-1,NA,NA
TGCGCCAGCAGCAGCGGGGATTACACAGATACGCAGTATTTT,CASSSGDYTDTQYF,TRBV5-1,TRBJ2-3,once,TRBD2
TGTGCCTGGAACCTTGTGAACAGTGGGGAGCAGTACTTC,CAWNLVNSGEQYF,TRBV30,TRBJ2-7,NA,NA
TGCAGCGTCAGCGGGGCATACGAGCAGTACTTC,CSVSGAYEQYF,TRBV29-1,TRBJ2-7,NA,TRBD2
TGCGCCAGCAGCCAAGATATTCCTCGGGGACCGTACTATGGCTACACCTTC,CASSQDIPRGPYYGYTF,TRBV4-3,TRBJ1-2,NA,NA
TGCGCCAGCACCCCCGGAGGGGCGGGAGGAGCCTACGAGCAGTACTTC,CASTPGGAGGAYEQYF,TRBV10-1,TRBJ2-7,NA,TRBD2
TGTGCCAGCAGCTCTCCGGGACTAGCGGGAGGTGAGCAGTTCTTC,CASSSPGLAGGEQFF,TRBV7-2,TRBJ2-1,NA,TRBD2
TGTGCCAGCAGCTCCATAGGCTTGCGGGCCAACGTCCTGACTTTC,CASSSIGLRANVLTF,TRBV5-6,TRBJ2-6,NA,NA
TGTGCCAGTTGTCGCGGCGGCTCTGGAAACACCATATATTTT,CASCRGGSGNTIYF,TRBV19,TRBJ1-3,NA,NA
TGTGCCAGCAGCCGAGACTGGGTTGAGACCCAGTACTTC,CASSRDWVETQYF,TRBV28,TRBJ2-5,NA,NA
TGTGCCAGCAGCTTAACAGGTGTCGACTACAATGAGCAGTTCTTC,CASSLTGVDYNEQFF,TRBV7-2,TRBJ2-1,NA,NA
TGTGCCAGCAGCGCACAGGGAAGAGGCGGAAACACCATATATTTT,CASSAQGRGGNTIYF,TRBV9,TRBJ1-3,few,NA
TGCGCCAGCAGCCCTGACAGGGCCACTGAAGCTTTCTTT,CASSPDRATEAFF,TRBV10-1,TRBJ1-1,NA,TRBD1
TGTGCCAGCAGCCGTAGCGGGGGGGCCGTTAGCTCCTACAATGAGCAGTTCTTC,CASSRSGGAVSSYNEQFF,TRBV11-2,TRBJ2-1,NA,TRBD2
TGTGCCAGCACCCGAAGGGGGACCACAGATACGCAGTATTTT,CASTRRGTTDTQYF,TRBV2,TRBJ2-3,NA,NA
TGCAGCGTTGGGACTGAAGCTTTCTTT,CSVGTEAFF,TRBV29-1,TRBJ1-1,NA,NA
TGTGCCAGCAGCTTGGTAGGGGGTAACTATGGCTACACCTTC,CASSLVGGNYGYTF,TRBV5-4,TRBJ1-2,NA,NA
TGTGCCAGCGCAAATCGACGTAGCGACGGGGGCGAGCAGTACTTC,CASANRRSDGGEQYF,TRBV5-6,TRBJ2-7,NA,NA
TGCAGCGTTGAAATGGGGGACGGCACCGGGGAGCTGTTTTTT,CSVEMGDGTGELFF,TRBV29-1,TRBJ2-2,NA,NA
TGTGCCAGCTCCCCTTCGAGCGTCCTGAGTGAGCAGTTCTTC,CASSPSSVLSEQFF,TRBV18,TRBJ2-1,NA,NA
TGTGCCAGCAGCAGACCAACAGGGACCGGGGAGCTGTTTTTT,CASSRPTGTGELFF,TRBV5-4,TRBJ2-2,NA,NA
TGTGCCAGCTCACCGGGGGTTAGGAATGAAAAACTGTTTTTT,CASSPGVRNEKLFF,TRBV18,TRBJ1-4,NA,NA
TGTGCCAGCAGGGGACAGAATACAGCTTTCTTT,CASRGQNTAFF,TRBV6-6,TRBJ1-1,NA,TRBD1
TGTGCCATCAGTGAGAATGGAGCTGGGGCCAACGTCCTGACTTTC,CAISENGAGANVLTF,TRBV10-3,TRBJ2-6,NA,NA
TGTGCCACCAGCAAAGGACAGGGATCTGAAAGGACAGATACGCAGTATTTT,CATSKGQGSERTDTQYF,TRBV15,TRBJ2-3,NA,TRBD1
TGTGCCAGCTTCCCCACATATAGCAATCAGCCCCAGCATTTT,CASFPTYSNQPQHF,TRBV28,TRBJ1-5,few,NA
TGTGCCAGCAGCTTAGGACAGCCCGTGCACTACAATGAGCAGTTCTTC,CASSLGQPVHYNEQFF,TRBV11-3,TRBJ2-1,NA,NA
TGTGCCAGCAGTGAGCCGGGAGGGGCTGGTGGCTACACCTTC,CASSEPGGAGGYTF,TRBV9,TRBJ1-2,NA,NA